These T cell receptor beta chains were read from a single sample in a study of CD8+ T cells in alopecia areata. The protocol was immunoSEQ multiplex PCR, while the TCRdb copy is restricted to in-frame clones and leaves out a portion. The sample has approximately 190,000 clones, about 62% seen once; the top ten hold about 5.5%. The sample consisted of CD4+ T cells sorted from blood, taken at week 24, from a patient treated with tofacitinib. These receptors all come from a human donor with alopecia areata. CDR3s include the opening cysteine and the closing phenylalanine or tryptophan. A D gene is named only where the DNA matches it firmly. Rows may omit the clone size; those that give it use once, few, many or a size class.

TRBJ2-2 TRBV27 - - TGTGCCAGCAGTTTAATCAGGGCCGGGGAGCTGTTTTTT CASSLIRAGELFF
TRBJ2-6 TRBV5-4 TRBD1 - TGTGCCAGCAGCTACCGGACAGGGGGCTTGGGTGGGGCCAACGTCCTGACTTTC CASSYRTGGLGGANVLTF
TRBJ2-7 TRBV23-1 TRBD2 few TGCGCCAGCAGTCAACGACTAGCGGGAGTCTACGAGCAGTACTTC CASSQRLAGVYEQYF
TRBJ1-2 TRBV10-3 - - TGTGCCATCGGCGGGGAGGCGGCCTATGGCTACACCTTC CAIGGEAAYGYTF
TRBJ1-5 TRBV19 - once TGTGCCAGTAGTAACCGTCGCCGCTCTTCTAATCAGCCCCAGCATTTT CASSNRRRSSNQPQHF
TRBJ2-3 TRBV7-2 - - TGTGCCAGCAGCTTATACCAGGGGAACACAGATACGCAGTATTTT CASSLYQGNTDTQYF
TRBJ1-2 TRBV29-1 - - TGCAGCGTTGAGAGTCGATTCTATGGCTACACCTTC CSVESRFYGYTF
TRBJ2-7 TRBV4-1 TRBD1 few TGCGCCAGCAGCCAAGGAAGGGACAGGTACTACGAGCAGTACTTC CASSQGRDRYYEQYF
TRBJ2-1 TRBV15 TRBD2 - TGTGCCACCAGCTCCGGGACTAGCGGGGACAATGAGCAGTTCTTC CATSSGTSGDNEQFF
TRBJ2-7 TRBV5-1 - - TGCGCCAGCAGCTCCGGGTCGCGAGGCTCCTACGAGCAGTACTTC CASSSGSRGSYEQYF
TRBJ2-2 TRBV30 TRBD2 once TGTGCCTGGAGTGCGGGACTAGTAAATTCCGGGGAGCTGTTTTTT CAWSAGLVNSGELFF
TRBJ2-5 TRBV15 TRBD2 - TGTGCCACCAGCAGAGGACTAGCGGTAGAGACCCAGTACTTC CATSRGLAVETQYF
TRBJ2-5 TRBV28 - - TGTGCCAGCAGTTTATCTGGGACGGAGACCCAGTACTTC CASSLSGTETQYF
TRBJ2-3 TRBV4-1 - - TGCGCCAGCAGCCAATTGACATCAAGCACAGATACGCAGTATTTT CASSQLTSSTDTQYF
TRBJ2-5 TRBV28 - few TGTGCCAGCAGTTCAGAGACCCAGTACTTC CASSSETQYF
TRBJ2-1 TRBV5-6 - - TGTGCCAGCAGCTTAACTATAGAGTCACACAGTGAGCAGTTCTTC CASSLTIESHSEQFF
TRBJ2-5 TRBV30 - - TGTGCCTGGAGTGGTGGGGGCAGCTCTTCAGAGACCCAGTACTTC CAWSGGGSSSETQYF
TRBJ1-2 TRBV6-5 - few TGTGCCAGCAGACAGGGAAGTAGCTATGGCTACACCTTC CASRQGSSYGYTF
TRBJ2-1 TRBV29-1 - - TGCAGCGTCCACGGACCCAGGAATGAGCAGTTCTTC CSVHGPRNEQFF
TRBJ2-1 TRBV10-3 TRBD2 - TGTGCCATCAGTGTAGCTAGCGGGAGTACCTACAATGAGCAGTTCTTC CAISVASGSTYNEQFF
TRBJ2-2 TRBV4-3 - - TGCGCCAGCAGCCAAGAGGCCGGTAACACCGGGGAGCTGTTTTTT CASSQEAGNTGELFF
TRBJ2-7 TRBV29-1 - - TGCAGCGTTGGACAGGCCTACGAGCAGTACTTC CSVGQAYEQYF
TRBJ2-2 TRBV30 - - TGTGCCTGGCTCGGAAACCGTGGCGGGGAGCTGTTTTTT CAWLGNRGGELFF
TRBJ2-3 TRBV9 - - TGTGCCAGCAGCGGCGCAGATACGCAGTATTTT CASSGADTQYF
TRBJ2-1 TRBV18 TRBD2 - TGTGCCAGCTCACCAGGTCCCCCAGGACTAGCGGATTACAATGAGCAGTTCTTC CASSPGPPGLADYNEQFF
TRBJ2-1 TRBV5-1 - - TGCGCCAGCAGCCTCCAACAAAATGAGCAGTTCTTC CASSLQQNEQFF
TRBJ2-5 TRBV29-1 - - TGCAGCGTTGAAGACATCCCACGGGCTGCGGCAGGCCGCCCGAGAGGGGAGACCCAGTACTTC CSVEDIPRAAAGRPRGETQYF
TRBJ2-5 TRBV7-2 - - TGTGCCAGCAGCTTAAGTCAGGAAGAGACCCAGTACTTC CASSLSQEETQYF
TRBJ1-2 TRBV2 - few TGTGCCAGCAGTGATGGGGTACGAGCCTATGGCTACACCTTC CASSDGVRAYGYTF
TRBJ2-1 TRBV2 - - TGTGCCAGCAGTGGCCTCAGTGAGCAGTTCTTC CASSGLSEQFF
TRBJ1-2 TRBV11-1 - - TGTGCCAGCAGCGCCGCCAGGGTCTTCGGCTACACCTTC CASSAARVFGYTF
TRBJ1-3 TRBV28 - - TGTGCCAGCAGTCCCCTCGACAGCTCTGGAAACACCATATATTTT CASSPLDSSGNTIYF
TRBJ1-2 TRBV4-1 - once TGCGCCAGCAGCCAAGGTGGGACCCCTGCTAACTATGGCTACACCTTC CASSQGGTPANYGYTF
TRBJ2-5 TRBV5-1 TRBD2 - TGCGCCAGCAGCTCTGAAGCGGGGGGGCCGGAGACCCAGTACTTC CASSSEAGGPETQYF
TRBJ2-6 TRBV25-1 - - TGTGCCAGCAGTGATAGGGAAATAGGCTCTGGGGCCAACGTCCTGACTTTC CASSDREIGSGANVLTF
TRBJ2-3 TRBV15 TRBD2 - TGTGCCACCAGCTCCCGGGGGCGGGGGGCGTTTCCAGATACGCAGTATTTT CATSSRGRGAFPDTQYF